The clone carrying this T cell receptor beta chain was counted a few times. The data stem from a study of blood T cell repertoires in COVID-19. The V gene end was trimmed by 2 bases and the J gene end by 10 bases; junction bases not matched to a gene: 5. Germline assignment: CDR1 MRHNA and CDR2 SNTAGT. The CDR3 runs 14 residues. Here immunoSEQ multiplex PCR was the method, and the copy in TCRdb shows in-frame clones only, minus some. The sample shows around 250,000 clones, 90% of them seen only once. The clonotype comes from a woman in her sixties or seventies with COVID-19, enrolled during active disease. The sequencing sample was made of peripheral blood. The chain has TRBV6-4 and TRBJ1-6, with 7 positions matching TRBD1. The CDR3 DNA is TGTGCCAGCAGTGACCGACAGGGAGAATCACCCCTCCACTTT. It is translated as CASSDRQGESPLHF.